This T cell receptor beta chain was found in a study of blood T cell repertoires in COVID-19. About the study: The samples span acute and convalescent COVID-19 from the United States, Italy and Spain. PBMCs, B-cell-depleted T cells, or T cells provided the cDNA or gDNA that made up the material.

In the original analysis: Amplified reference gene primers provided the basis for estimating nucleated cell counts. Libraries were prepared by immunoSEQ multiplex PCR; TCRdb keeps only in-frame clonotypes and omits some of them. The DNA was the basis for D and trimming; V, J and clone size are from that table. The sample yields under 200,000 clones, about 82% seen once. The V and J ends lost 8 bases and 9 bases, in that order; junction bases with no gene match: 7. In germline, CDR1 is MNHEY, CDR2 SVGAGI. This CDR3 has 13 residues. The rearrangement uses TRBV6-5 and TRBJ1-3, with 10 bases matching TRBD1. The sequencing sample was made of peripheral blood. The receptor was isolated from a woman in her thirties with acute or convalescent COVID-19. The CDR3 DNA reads TGTGCCAGCCGAAGACAGGGGGCGAGCACCATATATTTT. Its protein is CASRRQGASTIYF.